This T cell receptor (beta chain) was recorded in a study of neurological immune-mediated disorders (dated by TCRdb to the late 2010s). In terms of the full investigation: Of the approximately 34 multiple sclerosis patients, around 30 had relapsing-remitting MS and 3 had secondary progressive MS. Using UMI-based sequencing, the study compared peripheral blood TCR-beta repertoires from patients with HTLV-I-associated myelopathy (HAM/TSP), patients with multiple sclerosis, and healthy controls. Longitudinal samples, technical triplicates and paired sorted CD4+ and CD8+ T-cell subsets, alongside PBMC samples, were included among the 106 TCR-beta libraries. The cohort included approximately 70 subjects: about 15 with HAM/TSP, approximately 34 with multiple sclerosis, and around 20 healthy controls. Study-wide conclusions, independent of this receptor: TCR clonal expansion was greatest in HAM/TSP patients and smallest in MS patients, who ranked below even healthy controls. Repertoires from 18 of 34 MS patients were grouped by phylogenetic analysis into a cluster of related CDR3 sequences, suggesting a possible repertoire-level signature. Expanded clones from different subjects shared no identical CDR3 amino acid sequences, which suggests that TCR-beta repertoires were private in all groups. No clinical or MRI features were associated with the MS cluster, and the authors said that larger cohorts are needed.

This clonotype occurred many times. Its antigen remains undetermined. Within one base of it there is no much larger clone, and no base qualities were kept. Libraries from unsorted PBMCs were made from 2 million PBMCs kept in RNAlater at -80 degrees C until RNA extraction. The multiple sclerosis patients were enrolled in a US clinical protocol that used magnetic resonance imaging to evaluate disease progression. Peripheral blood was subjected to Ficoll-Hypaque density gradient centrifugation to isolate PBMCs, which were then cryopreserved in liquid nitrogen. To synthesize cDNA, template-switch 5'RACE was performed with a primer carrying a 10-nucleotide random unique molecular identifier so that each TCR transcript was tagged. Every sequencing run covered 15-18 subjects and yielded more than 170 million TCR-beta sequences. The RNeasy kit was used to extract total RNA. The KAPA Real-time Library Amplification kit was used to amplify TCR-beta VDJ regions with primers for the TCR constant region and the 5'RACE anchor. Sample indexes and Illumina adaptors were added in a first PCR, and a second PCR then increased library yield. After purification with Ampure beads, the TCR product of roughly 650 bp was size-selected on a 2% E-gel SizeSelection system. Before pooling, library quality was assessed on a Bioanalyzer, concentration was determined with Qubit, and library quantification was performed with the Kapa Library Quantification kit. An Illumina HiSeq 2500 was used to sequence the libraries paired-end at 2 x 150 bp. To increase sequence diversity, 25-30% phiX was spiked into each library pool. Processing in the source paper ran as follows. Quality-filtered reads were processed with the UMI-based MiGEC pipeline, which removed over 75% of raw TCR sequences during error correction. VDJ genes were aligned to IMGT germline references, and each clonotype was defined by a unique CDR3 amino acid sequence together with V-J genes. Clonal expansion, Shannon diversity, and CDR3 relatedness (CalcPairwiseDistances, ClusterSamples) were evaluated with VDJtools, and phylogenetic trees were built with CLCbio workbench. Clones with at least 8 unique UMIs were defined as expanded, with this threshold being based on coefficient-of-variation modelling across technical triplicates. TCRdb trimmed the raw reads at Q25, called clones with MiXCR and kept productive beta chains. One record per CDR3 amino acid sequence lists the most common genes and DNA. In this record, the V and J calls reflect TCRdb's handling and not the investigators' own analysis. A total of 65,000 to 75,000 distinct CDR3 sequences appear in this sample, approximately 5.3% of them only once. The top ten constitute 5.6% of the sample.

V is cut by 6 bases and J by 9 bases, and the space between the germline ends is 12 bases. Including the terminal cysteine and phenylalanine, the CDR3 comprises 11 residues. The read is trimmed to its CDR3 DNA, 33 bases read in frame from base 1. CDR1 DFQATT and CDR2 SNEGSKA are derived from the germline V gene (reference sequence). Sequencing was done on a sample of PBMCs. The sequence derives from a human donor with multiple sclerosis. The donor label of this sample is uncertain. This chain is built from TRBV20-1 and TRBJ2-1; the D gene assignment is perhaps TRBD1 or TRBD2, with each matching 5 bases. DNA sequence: TGCAGTGCGGTCGGGGCCGGTGAGCAGTTCTTC. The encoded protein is CSAVGAGEQFF.